Below, 7 T cell receptor beta chains from the same sample are listed, as sequenced in a study of T cells in localized non-small cell lung cancer. The protocol was immunoSEQ multiplex PCR, while the TCRdb copy is restricted to in-frame clones and leaves out a portion. The sample has around 130,000 clones, roughly 90% seen once; the top ten hold approximately 1.5%. Specimen: peripheral blood, collected before any cancer treatment. Source of these receptors: a female donor at least 60 years old with stage I lung adenocarcinoma.

This chain uses TRBV19 with TRBJ1-1, with 9 bases that match TRBD1. The CDR3 runs to 14 residues. Per the germline V gene, CDR1 is LNHDA and CDR2 is SQIVND (reference sequence). V shed 7 bases, J shed 6 bases, and the junction held 9 bases outside the gene matches. This CDR3 is CASNTGGHGAEAFF. CDR3 coding DNA: TGTGCCAGTAATACAGGGGGCCACGGCGCTGAAGCTTTCTTT.

This clone was counted a few times. The rearrangement joins TRBV27 to TRBJ2-3, with D unresolved. V lost 2 bases to trimming and J lost 0 bases, with 6 bases between them. From germline, CDR1 is MNHEY and CDR2 SMNVEV (reference sequence). The CDR3 contains 14 residues. The CDR3 reads CASSLQKSTDTQYF. In nucleotides, the CDR3 is TGTGCCAGCAGTTTACAGAAAAGCACAGATACGCAGTATTTT.

The gene calls are TRBV11-3 and TRBJ2-1, with D unresolved. V dropped 0 bases and J dropped 7 bases, with 7 bases sitting between them. CDR1 and CDR2 from the germline V gene are SGHNT and YENEEA. CDR3 length equals 13 residues. CDR3 in DNA: TGTGCCAGCAGCTTAGATGGGGTAAATGAGCAGTTCTTC. Translating gives CASSLDGVNEQFF.

The chain couples TRBV7-9 to TRBJ2-2; tentative D call: TRBD2 (6 bases). The CDR3 has 15 residues. Trimming took off 5 bases at V and 3 bases at J, with 13 bases between the two ends. CDR1 SEHNR and CDR2 FQNEAQ come from the germline V gene (reference sequence). The CDR3 here is CASSPRDFDTGELFF. The CDR3 bases are TGTGCCAGCAGCCCGCGGGACTTTGACACCGGGGAGCTGTTTTTT.

The chain uses TRBV29-1 and TRBJ2-7; D is unclear. In germline, CDR1 is SQVTM, CDR2 ANQGSEA. Trimming cost V 3 bases and J 2 bases, with 8 bases left between them. The CDR3 is made up of 12 amino acids. The CDR3 DNA sequence: TGCAGCGTTGAGGACGGAACCTACGAGCAGTACTTC. This codes for CSVEDGTYEQYF.

V usage is TRBV27 and J usage is TRBJ2-5; D is perhaps TRBD1 or TRBD2 (5 bases each). Trimming removed 6 bases from V and 5 bases from J, with 13 bases in between. Germline values: CDR1 MNHEY, CDR2 SMNVEV (reference sequence). This CDR3 has 13 residues. CDR3 amino acids: CASSARERETQYF. For the CDR3, the DNA is TGTGCCAGCAGCGCCAGGGAGCGGGAGACCCAGTACTTC.

The rearrangement uses TRBV28 and TRBJ2-1; possibly TRBD1 for D (5 bases). The CDR3 is made up of 17 amino acids. Trimming cost V 3 bases and J 6 bases, with 21 bases left between them. Germline-derived CDR1 and CDR2 are MDHEN and SYDVKM. CDR3 nucleotide sequence: TGTGCCAGCAGTTTGACAGTCCCCAGCCAATCCGGCAATGAGCAGTTCTTC. Protein sequence: CASSLTVPSQSGNEQFF.